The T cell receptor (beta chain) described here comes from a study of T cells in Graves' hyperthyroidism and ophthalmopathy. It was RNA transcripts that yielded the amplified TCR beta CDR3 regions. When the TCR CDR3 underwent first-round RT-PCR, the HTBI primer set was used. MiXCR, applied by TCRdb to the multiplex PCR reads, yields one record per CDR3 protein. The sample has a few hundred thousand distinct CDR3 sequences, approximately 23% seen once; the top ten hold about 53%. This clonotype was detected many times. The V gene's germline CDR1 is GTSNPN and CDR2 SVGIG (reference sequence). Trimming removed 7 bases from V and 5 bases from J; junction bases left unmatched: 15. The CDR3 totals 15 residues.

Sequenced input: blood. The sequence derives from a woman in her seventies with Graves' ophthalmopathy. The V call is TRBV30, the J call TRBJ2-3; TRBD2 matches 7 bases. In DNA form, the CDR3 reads TGTGCCTCACATCCAAATGGGAGGGCCAGAGATACGCAGTATTTT. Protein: CASHPNGRARDTQYF.